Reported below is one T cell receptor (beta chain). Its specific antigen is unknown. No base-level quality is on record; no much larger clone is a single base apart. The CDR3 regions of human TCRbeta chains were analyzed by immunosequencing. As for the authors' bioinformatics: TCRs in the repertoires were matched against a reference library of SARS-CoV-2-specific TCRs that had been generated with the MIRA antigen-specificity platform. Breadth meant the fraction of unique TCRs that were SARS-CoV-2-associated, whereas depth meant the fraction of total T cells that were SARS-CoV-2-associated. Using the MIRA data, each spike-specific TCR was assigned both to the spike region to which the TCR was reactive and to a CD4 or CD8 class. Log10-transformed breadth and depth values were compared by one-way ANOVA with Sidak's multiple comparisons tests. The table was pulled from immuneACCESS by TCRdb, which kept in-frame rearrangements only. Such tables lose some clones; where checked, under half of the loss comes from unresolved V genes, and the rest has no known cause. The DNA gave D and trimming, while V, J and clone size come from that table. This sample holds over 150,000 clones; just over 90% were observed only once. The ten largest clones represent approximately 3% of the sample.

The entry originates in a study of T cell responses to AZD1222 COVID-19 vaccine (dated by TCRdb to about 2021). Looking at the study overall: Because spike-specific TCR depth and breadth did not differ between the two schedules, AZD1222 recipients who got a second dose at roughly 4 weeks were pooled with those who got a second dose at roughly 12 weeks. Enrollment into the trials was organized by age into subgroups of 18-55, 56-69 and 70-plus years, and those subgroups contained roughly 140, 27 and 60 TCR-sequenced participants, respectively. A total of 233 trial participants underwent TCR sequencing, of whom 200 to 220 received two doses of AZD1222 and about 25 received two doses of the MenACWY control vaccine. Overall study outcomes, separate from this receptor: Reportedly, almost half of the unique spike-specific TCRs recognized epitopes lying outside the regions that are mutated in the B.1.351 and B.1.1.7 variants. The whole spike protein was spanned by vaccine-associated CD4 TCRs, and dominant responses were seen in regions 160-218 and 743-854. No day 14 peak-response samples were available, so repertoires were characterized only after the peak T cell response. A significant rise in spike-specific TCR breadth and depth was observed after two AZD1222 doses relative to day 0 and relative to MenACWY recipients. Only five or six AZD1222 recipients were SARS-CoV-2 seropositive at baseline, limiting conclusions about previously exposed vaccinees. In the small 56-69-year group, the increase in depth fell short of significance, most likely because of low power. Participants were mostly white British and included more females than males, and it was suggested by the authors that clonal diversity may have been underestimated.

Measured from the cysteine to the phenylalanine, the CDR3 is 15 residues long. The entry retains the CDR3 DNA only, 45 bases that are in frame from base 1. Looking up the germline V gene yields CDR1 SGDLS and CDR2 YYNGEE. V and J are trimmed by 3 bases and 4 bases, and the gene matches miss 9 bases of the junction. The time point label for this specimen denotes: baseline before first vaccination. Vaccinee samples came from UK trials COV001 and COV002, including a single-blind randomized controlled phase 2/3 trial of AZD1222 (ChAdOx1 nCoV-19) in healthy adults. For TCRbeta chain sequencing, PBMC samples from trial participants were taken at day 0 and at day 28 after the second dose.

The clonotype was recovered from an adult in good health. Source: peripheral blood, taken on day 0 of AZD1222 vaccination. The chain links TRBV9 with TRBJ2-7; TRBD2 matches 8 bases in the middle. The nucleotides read TGTGCCAGCAGCGCTGGGGATAGCGGGGCTTACGAGCAGTACTTC. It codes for CASSAGDSGAYEQYF.